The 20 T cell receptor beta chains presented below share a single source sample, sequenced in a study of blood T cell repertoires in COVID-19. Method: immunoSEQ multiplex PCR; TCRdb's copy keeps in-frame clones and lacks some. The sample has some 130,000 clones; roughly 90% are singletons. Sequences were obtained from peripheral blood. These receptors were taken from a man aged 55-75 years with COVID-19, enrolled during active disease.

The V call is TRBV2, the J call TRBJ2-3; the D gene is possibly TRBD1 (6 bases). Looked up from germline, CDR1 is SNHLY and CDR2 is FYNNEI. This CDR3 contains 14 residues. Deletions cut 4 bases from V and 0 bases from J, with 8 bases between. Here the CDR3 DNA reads TGTGCCAGCAGTGTGGACAGTAGCACAGATACGCAGTATTTT. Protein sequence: CASSVDSSTDTQYF.

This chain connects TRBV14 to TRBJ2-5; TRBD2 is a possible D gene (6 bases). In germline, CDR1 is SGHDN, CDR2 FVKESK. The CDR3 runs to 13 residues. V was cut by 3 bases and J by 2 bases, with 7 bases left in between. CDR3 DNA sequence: TGTGCCAGCAGCCAGGCGGGACAAGAGACCCAGTACTTC. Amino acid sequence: CASSQAGQETQYF. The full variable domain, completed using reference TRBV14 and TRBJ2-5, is EAGVTQFPSHSVIEKGQTVTLRCDPISGHDNLYWYRRVMGKEIKFLLHFVKESKQDESGMPNNRFLAERTGGTYSTLKVQPAELEDSGVYFCASSQAGQETQYFGPGTRLLVL.

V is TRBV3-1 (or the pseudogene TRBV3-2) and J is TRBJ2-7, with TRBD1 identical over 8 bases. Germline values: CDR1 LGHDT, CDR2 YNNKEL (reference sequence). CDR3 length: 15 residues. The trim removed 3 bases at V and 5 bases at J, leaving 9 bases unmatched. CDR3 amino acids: CASSQETGVLDEQYF. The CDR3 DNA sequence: TGTGCCAGCAGCCAGGAGACAGGGGTGCTCGACGAGCAGTACTTC.

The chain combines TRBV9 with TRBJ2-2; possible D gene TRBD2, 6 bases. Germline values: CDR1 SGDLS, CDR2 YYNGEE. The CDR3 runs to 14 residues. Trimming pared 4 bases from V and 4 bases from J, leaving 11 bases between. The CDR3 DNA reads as TGTGCCAGCAGCTTGGGACTCGCCACCGGGGAGCTGTTTTTT. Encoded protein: CASSLGLATGELFF. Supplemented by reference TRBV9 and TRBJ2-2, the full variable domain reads DSGVTQTPKHLITATGQRVTLRCSPRSGDLSVYWYQQSLDQGLQFLIQYYNGEERAKGNILERFSAQQFPDLHSELNLSSLELGDSALYFCASSLGLATGELFFGEGSRLTVL.

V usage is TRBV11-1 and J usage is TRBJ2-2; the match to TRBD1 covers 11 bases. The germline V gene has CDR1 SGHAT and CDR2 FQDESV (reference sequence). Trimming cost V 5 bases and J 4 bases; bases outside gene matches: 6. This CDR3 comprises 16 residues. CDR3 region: CASSPGQGASTGELFF. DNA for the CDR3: TGTGCCAGCAGCCCCGGACAGGGGGCAAGCACCGGGGAGCTGTTTTTT.

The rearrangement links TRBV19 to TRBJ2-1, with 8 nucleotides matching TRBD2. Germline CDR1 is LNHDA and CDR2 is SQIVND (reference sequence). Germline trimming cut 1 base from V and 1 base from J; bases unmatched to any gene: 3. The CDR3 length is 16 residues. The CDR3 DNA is TGTGCCAGTAGTATAGGTGAGCGGGGGTCCTACAATGAGCAGTTCTTC. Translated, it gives CASSIGERGSYNEQFF. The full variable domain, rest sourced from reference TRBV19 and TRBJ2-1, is DGGITQSPKYLFRKEGQNVTLSCEQNLNHDAMYWYRQDPGQGLRLIYYSQIVNDFQKGDIAEGYSVSREKKESFPLTVTSAQKNPTAFYLCASSIGERGSYNEQFFGPGTRLTVL.

CDR3 residues: CASSLSDVRGVVFRQPQHF. The CDR3 DNA reads TGTGCCAGCAGCTTAAGCGATGTTCGGGGGGTTGTGTTTCGGCAGCCCCAGCATTTT. The rearrangement joins TRBV7-3 to TRBJ1-5; perhaps TRBD1 as D (5 bases). There are 19 residues in the CDR3. V was clipped by 1 base and J by 7 bases, with 26 bases between them. Germline CDR1 is SGHTA and CDR2 is FQGTGA.

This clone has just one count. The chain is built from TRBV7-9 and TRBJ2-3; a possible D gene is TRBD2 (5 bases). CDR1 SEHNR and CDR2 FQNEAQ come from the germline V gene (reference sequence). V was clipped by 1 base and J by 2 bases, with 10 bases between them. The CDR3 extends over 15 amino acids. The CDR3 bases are TGTGCCAGCAGCTTAGGTCCCGGGGACACAGATACGCAGTATTTT. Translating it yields CASSLGPGDTDTQYF.

The CDR3 sequence: CASSNLGGTSGRDYNEQFF. Here the CDR3 DNA reads TGTGCCAGCAGCAACCTAGGGGGGACTAGCGGGAGGGACTACAATGAGCAGTTCTTC. The gene calls are TRBV3-1 (or the pseudogene TRBV3-2) and TRBJ2-1; 16 bases are a match to TRBD2. Germline CDR1 and CDR2: LGHDT and YNNKEL (reference sequence). V gave up 5 bases and J gave up 3 bases; unmatched junction bases: 10. CDR3 length: 19 amino acids.

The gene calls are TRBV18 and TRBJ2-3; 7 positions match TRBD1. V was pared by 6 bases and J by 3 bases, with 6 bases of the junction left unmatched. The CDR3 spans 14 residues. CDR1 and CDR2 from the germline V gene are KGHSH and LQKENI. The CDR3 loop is CASSPGTATDTQYF. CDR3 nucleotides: TGTGCCAGCTCGCCCGGGACAGCAACAGATACGCAGTATTTT.

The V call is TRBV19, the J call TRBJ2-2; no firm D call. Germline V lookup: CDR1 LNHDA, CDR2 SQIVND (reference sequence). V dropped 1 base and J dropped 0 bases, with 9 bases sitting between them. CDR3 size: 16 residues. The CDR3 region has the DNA TGTGCCAGTAGTATAGGCCAGTACCCGAACACCGGGGAGCTGTTTTTT. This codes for CASSIGQYPNTGELFF.

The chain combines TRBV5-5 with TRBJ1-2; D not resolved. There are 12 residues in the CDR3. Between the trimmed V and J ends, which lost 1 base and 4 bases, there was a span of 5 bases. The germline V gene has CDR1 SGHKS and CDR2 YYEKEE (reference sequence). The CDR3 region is CASSLYSYGYTF. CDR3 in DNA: TGTGCCAGCAGCTTGTACAGCTATGGCTACACCTTC. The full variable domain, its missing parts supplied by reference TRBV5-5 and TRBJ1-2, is DAGVTQSPTHLIKTRGQQVTLRCSPISGHKSVSWYQQVLGQGPQFIFQYYEKEERGRGNFPDRFSARQFPNYSSELNVNALLLGDSALYLCASSLYSYGYTFGSGTRLTVV.

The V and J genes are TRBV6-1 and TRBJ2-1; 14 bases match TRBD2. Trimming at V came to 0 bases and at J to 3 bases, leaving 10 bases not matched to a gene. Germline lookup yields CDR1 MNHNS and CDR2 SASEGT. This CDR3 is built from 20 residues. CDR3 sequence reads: CASSEAVRGLAGGLYNEQFF. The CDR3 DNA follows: TGTGCCAGCAGTGAAGCTGTACGAGGACTAGCGGGAGGCCTCTACAATGAGCAGTTCTTC.

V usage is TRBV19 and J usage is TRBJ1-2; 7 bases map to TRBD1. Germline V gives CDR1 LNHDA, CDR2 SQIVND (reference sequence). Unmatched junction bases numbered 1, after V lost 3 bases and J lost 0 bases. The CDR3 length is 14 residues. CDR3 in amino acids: CASSIGTANYGYTF. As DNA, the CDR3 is TGTGCCAGTAGTATTGGGACAGCTAACTATGGCTACACCTTC. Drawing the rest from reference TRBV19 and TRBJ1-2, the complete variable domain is DGGITQSPKYLFRKEGQNVTLSCEQNLNHDAMYWYRQDPGQGLRLIYYSQIVNDFQKGDIAEGYSVSREKKESFPLTVTSAQKNPTAFYLCASSIGTANYGYTFGSGTRLTVV.

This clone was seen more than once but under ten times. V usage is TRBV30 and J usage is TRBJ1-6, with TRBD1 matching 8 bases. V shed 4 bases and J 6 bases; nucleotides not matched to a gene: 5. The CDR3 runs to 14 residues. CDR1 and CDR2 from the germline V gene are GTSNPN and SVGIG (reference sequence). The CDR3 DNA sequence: TGTGCCTGGAACAGGGGGGTTTCTAATTCACCCCTCCACTTT. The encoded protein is CAWNRGVSNSPLHF. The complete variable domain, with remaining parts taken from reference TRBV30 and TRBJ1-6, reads SQTIHQWPATLVQPVGSPLSLECTVEGTSNPNLYWYRQAAGRGLQLLFYSVGIGQISSEVPQNLSASRPQDRQFILSSKKLLLSDSGFYLCAWNRGVSNSPLHFGNGTRLTVT.

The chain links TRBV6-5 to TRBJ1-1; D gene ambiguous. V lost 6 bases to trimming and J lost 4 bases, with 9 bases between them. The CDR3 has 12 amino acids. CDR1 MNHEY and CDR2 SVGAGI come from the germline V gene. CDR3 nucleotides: TGTGCCAGCAGATGGGCAGGCACTGAAGCTTTCTTT. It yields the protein CASRWAGTEAFF.

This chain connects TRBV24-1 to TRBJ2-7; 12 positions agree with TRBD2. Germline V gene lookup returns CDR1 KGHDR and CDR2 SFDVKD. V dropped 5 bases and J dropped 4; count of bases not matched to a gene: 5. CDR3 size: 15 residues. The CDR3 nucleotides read TGTGCCACCAGTGCAGCTAGCGGGAGGGGGTACGAGCAGTACTTC. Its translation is CATSAASGRGYEQYF.

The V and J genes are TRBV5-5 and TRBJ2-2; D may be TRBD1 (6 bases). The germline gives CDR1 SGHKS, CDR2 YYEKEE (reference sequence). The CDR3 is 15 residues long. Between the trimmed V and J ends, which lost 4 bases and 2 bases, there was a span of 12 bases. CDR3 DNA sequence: TGTGCCAGCAGCCAACAGGGAATTAACACCGGGGAGCTGTTTTTT. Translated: CASSQQGINTGELFF. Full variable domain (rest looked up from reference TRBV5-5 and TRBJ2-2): DAGVTQSPTHLIKTRGQQVTLRCSPISGHKSVSWYQQVLGQGPQFIFQYYEKEERGRGNFPDRFSARQFPNYSSELNVNALLLGDSALYLCASSQQGINTGELFFGEGSRLTVL.

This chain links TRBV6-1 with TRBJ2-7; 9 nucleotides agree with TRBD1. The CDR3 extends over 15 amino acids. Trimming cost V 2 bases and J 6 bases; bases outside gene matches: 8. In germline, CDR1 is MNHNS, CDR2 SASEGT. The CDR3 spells CASSERGTGWVEQYF. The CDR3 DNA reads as TGTGCCAGCAGTGAAAGAGGGACAGGGTGGGTCGAGCAGTACTTC.

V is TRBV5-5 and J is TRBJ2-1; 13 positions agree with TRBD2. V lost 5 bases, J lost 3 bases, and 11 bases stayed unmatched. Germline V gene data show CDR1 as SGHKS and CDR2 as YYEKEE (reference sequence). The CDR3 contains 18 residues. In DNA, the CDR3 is TGTGCCAGCAGACGGACTAGCGGGAGCCTGATTTTCTACAATGAGCAGTTCTTC. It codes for CASRRTSGSLIFYNEQFF.